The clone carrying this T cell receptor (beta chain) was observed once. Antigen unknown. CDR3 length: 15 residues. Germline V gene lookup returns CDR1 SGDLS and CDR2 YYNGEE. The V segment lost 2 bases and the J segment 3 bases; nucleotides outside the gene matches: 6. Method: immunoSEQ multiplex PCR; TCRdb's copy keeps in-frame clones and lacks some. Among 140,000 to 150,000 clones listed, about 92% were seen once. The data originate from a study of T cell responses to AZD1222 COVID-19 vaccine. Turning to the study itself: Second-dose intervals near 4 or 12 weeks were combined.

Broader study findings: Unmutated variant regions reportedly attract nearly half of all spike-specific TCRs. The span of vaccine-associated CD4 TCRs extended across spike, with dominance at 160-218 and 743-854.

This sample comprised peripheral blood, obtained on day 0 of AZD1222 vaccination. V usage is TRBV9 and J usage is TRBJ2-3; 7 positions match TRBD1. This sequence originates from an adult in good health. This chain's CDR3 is CASSVRGLGTDTQYF. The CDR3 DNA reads TGTGCCAGCAGCGTGAGGGGGCTAGGGACAGATACGCAGTATTTT.